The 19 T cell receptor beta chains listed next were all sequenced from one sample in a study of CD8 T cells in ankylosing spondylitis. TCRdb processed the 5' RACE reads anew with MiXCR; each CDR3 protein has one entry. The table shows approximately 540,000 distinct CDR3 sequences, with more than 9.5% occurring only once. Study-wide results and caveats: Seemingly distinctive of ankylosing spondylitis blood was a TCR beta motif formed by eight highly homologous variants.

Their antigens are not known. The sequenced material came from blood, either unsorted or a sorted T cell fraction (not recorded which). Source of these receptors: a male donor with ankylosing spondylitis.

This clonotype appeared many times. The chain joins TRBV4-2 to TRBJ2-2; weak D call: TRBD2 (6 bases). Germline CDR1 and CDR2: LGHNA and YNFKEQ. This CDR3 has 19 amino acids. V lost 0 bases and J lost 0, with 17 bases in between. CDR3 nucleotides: TGTGCCAGCAGCCAAGACGGGAGAGAGACGCAAACGAACACCGGGGAGCTGTTTTTT. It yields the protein CASSQDGRETQTNTGELFF.

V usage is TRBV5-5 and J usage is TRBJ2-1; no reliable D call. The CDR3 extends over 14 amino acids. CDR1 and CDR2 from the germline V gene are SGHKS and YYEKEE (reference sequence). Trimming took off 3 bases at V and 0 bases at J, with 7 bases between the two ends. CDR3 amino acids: CASSSAGSYNEQFF. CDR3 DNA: TGTGCCAGCAGCTCAGCCGGCTCCTACAATGAGCAGTTCTTC.

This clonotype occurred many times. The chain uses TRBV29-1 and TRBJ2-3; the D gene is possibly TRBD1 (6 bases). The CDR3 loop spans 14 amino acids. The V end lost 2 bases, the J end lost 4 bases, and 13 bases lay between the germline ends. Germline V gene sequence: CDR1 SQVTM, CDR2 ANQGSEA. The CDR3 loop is CSVEIPRTADTQYF. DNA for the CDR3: TGCAGCGTTGAAATCCCCAGGACAGCAGATACGCAGTATTTT.

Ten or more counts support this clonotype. DNA of the CDR3: TGCGCCAGCAGCTTGTCTCTAGCGGGCAACCCCATCTACGAGCAGTACTTC. This gives the protein CASSLSLAGNPIYEQYF. The chain recombines TRBV5-1 with TRBJ2-7, with 8 bases fitting TRBD2. Germline CDR1 and CDR2: SGHRS and YFSETQ. The ends lost 1 base at V and 3 bases at J; junction bases unmatched: 12. This CDR3 has 17 residues.

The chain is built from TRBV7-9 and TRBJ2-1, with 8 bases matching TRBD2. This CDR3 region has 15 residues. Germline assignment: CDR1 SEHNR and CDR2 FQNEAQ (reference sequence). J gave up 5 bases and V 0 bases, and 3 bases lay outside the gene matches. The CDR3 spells CASSLAGTSNNEQFF. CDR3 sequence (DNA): TGTGCCAGCAGCTTAGCCGGGACTAGTAACAATGAGCAGTTCTTC.

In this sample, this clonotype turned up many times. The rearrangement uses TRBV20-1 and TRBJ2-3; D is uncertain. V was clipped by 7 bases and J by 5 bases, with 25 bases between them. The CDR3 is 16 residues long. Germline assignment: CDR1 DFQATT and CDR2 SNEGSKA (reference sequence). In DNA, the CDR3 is TGCAGTGTCATAGCTCCCCTAGTCGCCCGTCGAGATACGCAGTATTTT. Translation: CSVIAPLVARRDTQYF.

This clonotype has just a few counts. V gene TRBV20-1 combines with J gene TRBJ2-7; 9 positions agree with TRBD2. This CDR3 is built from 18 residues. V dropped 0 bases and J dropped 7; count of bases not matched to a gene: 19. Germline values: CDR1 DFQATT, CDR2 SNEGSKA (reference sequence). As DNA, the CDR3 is TGCAGTGCTAGAGATGCCCGCCGGGTGGCGGGAGGGCCATGGGAGCAGTACTTC. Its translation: CSARDARRVAGGPWEQYF.

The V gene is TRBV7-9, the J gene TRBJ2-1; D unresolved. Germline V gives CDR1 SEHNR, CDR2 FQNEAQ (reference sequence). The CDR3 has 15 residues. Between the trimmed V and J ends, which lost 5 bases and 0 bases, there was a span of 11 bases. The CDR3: CASSLGQPSYNEQFF. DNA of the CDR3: TGTGCCAGCAGCCTCGGCCAGCCCTCCTACAATGAGCAGTTCTTC.

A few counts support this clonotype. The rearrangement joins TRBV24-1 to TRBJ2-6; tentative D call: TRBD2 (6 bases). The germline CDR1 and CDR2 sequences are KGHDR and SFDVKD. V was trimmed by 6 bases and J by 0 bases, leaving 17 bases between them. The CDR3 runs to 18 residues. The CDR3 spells CATSTAGTDSSGANVLTF. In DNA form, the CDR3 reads TGTGCCACCAGTACGGCGGGGACCGATAGCTCTGGGGCCAACGTCCTGACTTTC.

The CDR3 nucleotides are TGTGCCAGCAGCTTAGTCGGGGGGACTAGCGGGAGGGAGACCCAGTACTTC. It is translated as CASSLVGGTSGRETQYF. The V call is TRBV7-8, the J call TRBJ2-5, with 15 positions matching TRBD2. The CDR3 loop spans 17 amino acids. The J segment lost 5 bases and the V segment lost 1 base, leaving 5 bases of the junction unmatched. The germline V gene has CDR1 SGHVS and CDR2 FQNEAQ. Filled out from reference TRBV7-8 and TRBJ2-5, the complete variable domain reads GAGVSQSPRYKVAKRGQDVALRCDPISGHVSLFWYQQALGQGPEFLTYFQNEAQLDKSGLPSDRFFAERPEGSVSTLKIQRTQQEDSAVYLCASSLVGGTSGRETQYFGPGTRLLVL.

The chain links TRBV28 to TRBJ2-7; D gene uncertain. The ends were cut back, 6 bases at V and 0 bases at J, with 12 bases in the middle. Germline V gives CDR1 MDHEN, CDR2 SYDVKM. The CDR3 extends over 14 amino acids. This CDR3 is CASSRPDLSYEQYF. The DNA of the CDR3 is TGTGCCAGCAGCCGCCCGGACCTCTCCTACGAGCAGTACTTC.

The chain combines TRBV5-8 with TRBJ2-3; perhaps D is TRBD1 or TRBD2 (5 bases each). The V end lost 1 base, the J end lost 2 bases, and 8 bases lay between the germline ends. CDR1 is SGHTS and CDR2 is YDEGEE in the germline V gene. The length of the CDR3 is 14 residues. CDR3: CASSLFGATDTQYF. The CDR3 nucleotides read TGTGCCAGCAGCTTGTTCGGGGCCACAGATACGCAGTATTTT. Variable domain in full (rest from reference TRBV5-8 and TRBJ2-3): EAGVTQSPTHLIKTRGQQATLRCSPISGHTSVYWYQQALGLGLQFLLWYDEGEERNRGNFPPRFSGRQFPNYSSELNVNALELEDSALYLCASSLFGATDTQYFGPGTRLTVL.

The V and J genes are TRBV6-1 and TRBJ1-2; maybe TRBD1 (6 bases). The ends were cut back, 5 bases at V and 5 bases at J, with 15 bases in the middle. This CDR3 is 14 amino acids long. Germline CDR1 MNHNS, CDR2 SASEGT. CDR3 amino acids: CASSLGGIVYGYTF. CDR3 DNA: TGTGCCAGCAGTCTAGGGGGGATTGTTTATGGCTACACCTTC.

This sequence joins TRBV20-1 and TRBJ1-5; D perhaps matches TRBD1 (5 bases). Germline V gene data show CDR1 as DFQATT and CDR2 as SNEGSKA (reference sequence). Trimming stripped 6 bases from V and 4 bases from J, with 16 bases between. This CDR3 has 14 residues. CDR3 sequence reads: CSATGTAMNQPQHF. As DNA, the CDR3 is TGCAGTGCCACCGGGACGGCTATGAATCAGCCCCAGCATTTT.

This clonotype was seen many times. The CDR3 bases are TGTGCCAGCAGCATCGACAGAGCCACAGATACGCAGTATTTT. Protein product: CASSIDRATDTQYF. The chain recombines TRBV7-2 with TRBJ2-3; D might be TRBD1 (5 bases). The V gene's germline CDR1 is SGHTA and CDR2 FQGNSA. CDR3 length equals 14 residues. Deletions cut 5 bases from V and 2 bases from J, with 11 bases between.

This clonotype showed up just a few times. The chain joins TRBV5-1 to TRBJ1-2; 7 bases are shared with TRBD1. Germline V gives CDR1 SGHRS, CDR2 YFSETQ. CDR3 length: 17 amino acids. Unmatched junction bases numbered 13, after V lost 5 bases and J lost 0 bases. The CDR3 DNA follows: TGCGCCAGCAGTCCACAGGGGTCGAGGGACTCTAACTATGGCTACACCTTC. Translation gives CASSPQGSRDSNYGYTF.

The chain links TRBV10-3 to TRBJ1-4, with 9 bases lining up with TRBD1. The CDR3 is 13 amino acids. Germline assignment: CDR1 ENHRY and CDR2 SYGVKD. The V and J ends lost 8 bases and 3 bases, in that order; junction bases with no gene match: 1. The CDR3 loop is CAIGQGSNEKLFF. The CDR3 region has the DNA TGTGCCATCGGACAGGGGTCTAATGAAAAACTGTTTTTT.

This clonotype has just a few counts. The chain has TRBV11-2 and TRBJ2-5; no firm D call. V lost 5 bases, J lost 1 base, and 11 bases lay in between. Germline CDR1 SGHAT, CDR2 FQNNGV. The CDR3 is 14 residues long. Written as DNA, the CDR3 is TGTGCCAGCAGCCCCCAGCTCACCCAAGAGACCCAGTACTTC. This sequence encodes CASSPQLTQETQYF.

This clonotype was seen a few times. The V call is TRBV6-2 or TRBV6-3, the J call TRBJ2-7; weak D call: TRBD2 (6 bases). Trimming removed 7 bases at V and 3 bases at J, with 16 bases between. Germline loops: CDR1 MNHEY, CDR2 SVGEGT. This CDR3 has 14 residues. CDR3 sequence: CASTSGTVGYEQYV. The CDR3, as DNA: TGTGCCAGCACTTCCGGGACTGTAGGCTACGAGCAGTACGTC.